Detailed here is one TCR beta chain. Its cognate antigen is unknown. PCR primers comprised 60 Vbeta and 13 Jbeta primers. Assay used: immunoSEQ multiplex PCR; TCRdb lists only in-frame clones, some missing. The sample lists 140,000 to 150,000 clones; 70% to 85% were seen once. This entry comes from a study of cytomegalovirus exposure and HLA in healthy donors. Turning to the study itself: Unique TCRs numbering around 80 million, obtained from HLA-typed donors, made up an early data release. General study results and limits: Per a prior analysis, the majority of TCR beta V segments were productive roughly 90% or roughly 30% of the time.

The trim removed 4 bases at V and 3 bases at J, leaving 16 bases unmatched. This CDR3 is 19 amino acids long. The germline V gene encodes CDR1 SGHRS and CDR2 YFSETQ. The sequenced material came from PBMCs. The TCR sequence derives from a woman aged 55-70 years in good health and CMV-seropositive. The chain uses TRBV5-1 and TRBJ2-1, with 10 bases that match TRBD2. CDR3 amino acids: CASSPDINPGTSDYNEQFF. The CDR3 bases are TGCGCCAGCAGCCCTGACATTAACCCCGGGACTAGCGACTACAATGAGCAGTTCTTC.